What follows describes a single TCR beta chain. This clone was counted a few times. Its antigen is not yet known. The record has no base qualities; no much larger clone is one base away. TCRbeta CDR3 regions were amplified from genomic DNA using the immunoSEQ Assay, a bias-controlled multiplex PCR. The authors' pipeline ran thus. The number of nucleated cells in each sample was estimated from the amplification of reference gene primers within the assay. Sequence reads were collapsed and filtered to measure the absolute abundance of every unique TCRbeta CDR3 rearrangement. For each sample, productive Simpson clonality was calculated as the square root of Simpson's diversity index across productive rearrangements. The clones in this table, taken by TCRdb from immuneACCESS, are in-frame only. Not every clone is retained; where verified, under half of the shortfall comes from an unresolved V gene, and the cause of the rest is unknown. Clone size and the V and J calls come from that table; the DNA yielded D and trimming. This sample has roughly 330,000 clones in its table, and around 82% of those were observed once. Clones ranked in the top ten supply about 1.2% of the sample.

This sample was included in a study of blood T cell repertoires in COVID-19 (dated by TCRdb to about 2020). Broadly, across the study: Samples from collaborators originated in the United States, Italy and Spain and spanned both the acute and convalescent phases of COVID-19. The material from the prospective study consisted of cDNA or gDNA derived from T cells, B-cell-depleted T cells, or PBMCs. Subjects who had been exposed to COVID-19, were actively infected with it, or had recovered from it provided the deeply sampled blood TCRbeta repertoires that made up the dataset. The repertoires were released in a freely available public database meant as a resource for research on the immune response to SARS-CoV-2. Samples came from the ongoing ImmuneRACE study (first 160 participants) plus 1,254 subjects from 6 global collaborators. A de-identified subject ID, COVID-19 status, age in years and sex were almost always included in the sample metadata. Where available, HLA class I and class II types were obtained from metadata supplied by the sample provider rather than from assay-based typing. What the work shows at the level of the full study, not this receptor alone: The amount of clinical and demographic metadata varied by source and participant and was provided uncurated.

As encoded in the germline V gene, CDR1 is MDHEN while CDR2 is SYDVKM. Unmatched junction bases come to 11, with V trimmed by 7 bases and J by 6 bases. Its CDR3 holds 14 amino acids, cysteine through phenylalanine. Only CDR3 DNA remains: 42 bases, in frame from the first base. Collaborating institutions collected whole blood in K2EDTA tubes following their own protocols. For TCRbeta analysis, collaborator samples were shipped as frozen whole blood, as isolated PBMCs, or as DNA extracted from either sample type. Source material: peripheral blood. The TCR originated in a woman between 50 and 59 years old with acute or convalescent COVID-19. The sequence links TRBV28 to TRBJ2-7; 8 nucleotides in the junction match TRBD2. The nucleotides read TGTGCCAGCAAAAGCGAAGCGGGAGCGGGCGAGCAGTACTTC. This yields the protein CASKSEAGAGEQYF.